This T cell receptor (beta chain) stems from a study of glioma-infiltrating T cells after dendritic cell vaccination. Study as a whole: Autologous tumor lysate-pulsed dendritic cell vaccination was given between the early 2000s and the early 2010s.

Libraries were prepared by immunoSEQ multiplex PCR; TCRdb keeps only in-frame clonotypes and omits some of them. In the table there are 50,000 to 65,000 clones, under 90% of which are singletons. As to time point: after dendritic cell vaccination, including at tumor progression/relapse. CDR3 length: 14 amino acids. The germline gives CDR1 SGDLS, CDR2 YYNGEE. V lost 3 bases to trimming and J lost 4 bases, with 12 bases between them. The chain uses TRBV9 and TRBJ2-3, with D perhaps matching TRBD2 (7 bases). The sequence derives from a human donor with glioblastoma. Sequencing was performed on blood, taken after dendritic cell vaccination. The CDR3 here is CASSGGGLADTQYF. Written as DNA, the CDR3 is TGTGCCAGCAGCGGGGGGGGGCTAGCAGATACGCAGTATTTT.